Each of the 10 T cell receptor beta chains below was sequenced from the same sample in a study of identical twins. In TCRdb, the 5' RACE reads were re-called with MiXCR into one record per CDR3 protein. The sample lists 500,000 to 600,000 distinct CDR3 sequences, roughly a fifth occurring once. These sequences were also reported in another study, on T cells expressing NK-cell markers.

Sequencing was performed on CD4+ T cells sorted from blood. The receptors stem from a young woman in good health.

This clonotype was seen a handful of times. DNA for the CDR3: TGCAGTGCTAGAGGACTAGCGGGGGGCCGAAACTACGAGCAGTACTTC. Protein: CSARGLAGGRNYEQYF. The chain combines TRBV20-1 with TRBJ2-7, with 13 bases identical to TRBD2. Per germline, CDR1 DFQATT and CDR2 SNEGSKA (reference sequence). CDR3 length equals 16 residues. Trimming took 1 base from V and 3 from J; bases not matched to a gene: 6.

The rearrangement links TRBV5-1 to TRBJ1-6; D gene unclear. This CDR3 region has 17 residues. CDR1 is SGHRS, CDR2 YFSETQ, per germline. Trimming left V 4 bases short and J 0 bases short, with 14 bases between. This CDR3 is CASSLGLQSSYNSPLHF. The CDR3 DNA is TGCGCCAGCAGCCTAGGACTGCAGAGCTCCTATAATTCACCCCTCCACTTT.

This sequence joins TRBV30 and TRBJ2-2; either TRBD1 or TRBD2 may fit D (6 bases each). The CDR3 has 13 amino acids. The V and J ends lost 0 bases and 6 bases respectively, with 8 bases between them. Germline CDR1 and CDR2: GTSNPN and SVGIG (reference sequence). The CDR3 sequence: CAWSVGGPGELFF. CDR3 in DNA: TGTGCCTGGAGTGTAGGGGGGCCCGGGGAGCTGTTTTTT. Drawing the rest from reference TRBV30 and TRBJ2-2, the complete variable domain is SQTIHQWPATLVQPVGSPLSLECTVEGTSNPNLYWYRQAAGRGLQLLFYSVGIGQISSEVPQNLSASRPQDRQFILSSKKLLLSDSGFYLCAWSVGGPGELFFGEGSRLTVL.

CDR3 in amino acids: CSALTTSYEQYF. The CDR3 nucleotides read TGCAGTGCTCTGACGACCTCCTACGAGCAGTACTTC. The J gene is TRBJ2-7, the V gene TRBV20-1; no firm D call. The CDR3 covers 12 residues. V was shortened by 5 bases and J by 0 bases, with 8 bases between the two germline ends. In germline, CDR1 is DFQATT, CDR2 SNEGSKA (reference sequence).

This clonotype came up a few times. The chain is built from TRBV20-1 and TRBJ2-1; TRBD2 matches at 8 bases. CDR3 length: 14 amino acids. Germline CDR1 DFQATT, CDR2 SNEGSKA (reference sequence). With 3 bases clipped from V and 5 bases from J, the junction kept 6 bases outside the gene matches. CDR3 sequence: CSASGGGFNNEQFF. In DNA, the CDR3 is TGCAGTGCTAGCGGGGGGGGTTTTAACAATGAGCAGTTCTTC.

The rearrangement uses TRBV9 and TRBJ1-5; D remains ambiguous. V shed 0 bases and J shed 7 bases, with 8 bases lying between them. The germline CDR1 and CDR2 sequences are SGDLS and YYNGEE. This CDR3 is 13 amino acids long. CDR3 sequence (DNA): TGTGCCAGCAGCGTAGACGGTTACCAGCCCCAGCATTTT. This gives the protein CASSVDGYQPQHF.

The genes are TRBV4-3 and TRBJ2-3; D gene ambiguous. CDR3 length: 13 residues. Germline V gene data show CDR1 as LGHNA and CDR2 as YSLEER. Trimming cost V 0 bases and J 6 bases, with 7 bases left between them. The CDR3 here is CASSQERSDTQYF. CDR3 sequence (DNA): TGCGCCAGCAGCCAAGAGCGCTCGGATACGCAGTATTTT.

This clonotype was detected only a few times. This chain connects TRBV5-6 to TRBJ2-7, with 10 bases lining up with TRBD2. The germline V gene encodes CDR1 SGHDT and CDR2 YYEEEE. With 3 bases clipped from V and 7 bases from J, the junction kept 7 bases outside the gene matches. This CDR3 contains 14 residues. CDR3 DNA sequence: TGTGCCAGCAGCTCTCTAGCGGGAGCACGAGAGCAGTACTTC. It specifies CASSSLAGAREQYF.

The V gene is TRBV20-1, the J gene TRBJ1-3, with D possibly being TRBD1 (5 bases). Germline loops: CDR1 DFQATT, CDR2 SNEGSKA (reference sequence). V lost 3 bases and J 3 bases, leaving 18 bases between the germline ends. The CDR3 length is 16 residues. CDR3 residues: CSASPPGPRFGNTIYF. The CDR3 DNA sequence: TGCAGTGCTAGCCCACCAGGGCCTCGCTTTGGAAACACCATATATTTT.

This clonotype was seen many times. The chain links TRBV6-1 to TRBJ1-1; D remains ambiguous. Germline V gene data show CDR1 as MNHNS and CDR2 as SASEGT. V was pared by 9 bases and J by 0 bases, with 11 bases between. The CDR3 sequence is 13 residues long. CDR3 DNA: TGTGCCAGTGGGTTCACTCTGAACACTGAAGCTTTCTTT. Its protein is CASGFTLNTEAFF.